The 19 T cell receptor beta chains presented below share a single source sample, sequenced in a study of glioma-infiltrating T cells after dendritic cell vaccination. Repertoires were generated with immunoSEQ multiplex PCR, while TCRdb's copy carries only in-frame clones and drops some. The table lists over 55,000 clones, around 81% of them singletons. The sequences come from blood, collected before dendritic cell vaccination. All receptors come from a human donor with glioblastoma.

This chain joins TRBV15 and TRBJ2-7; D may be TRBD2 (7 bases). The V gene's germline CDR1 is LNHNV and CDR2 YYDKDF (reference sequence). The CDR3 sequence is 18 residues long. Between the trimmed V and J ends, which lost 0 bases and 0 bases, there was a span of 18 bases. In nucleotides, the CDR3 is TGTGCCACCAGCAGAGACGTGGGAGGGGGGCCTTCCTCCTACGAGCAGTACTTC. Protein sequence: CATSRDVGGGPSSYEQYF.

CDR3 in amino acids: CASSLSNTGAQETQYF. The CDR3, as DNA: TGTGCCAGCAGCCTTAGTAATACAGGGGCCCAAGAGACCCAGTACTTC. The chain employs TRBV9 and TRBJ2-5, with 7 bases identical to TRBD1. J was trimmed by 1 base and V by 4 bases; bases with no gene match: 10. The CDR3 sequence is 16 residues long. CDR1 and CDR2 (germline): SGDLS, YYNGEE.

This clone came up a few times. This chain links TRBV19 with TRBJ1-5, with 12 bases matching TRBD1. Germline V gene sequence: CDR1 LNHDA, CDR2 SQIVND (reference sequence). The V segment lost 3 bases and the J segment 3 bases; nucleotides outside the gene matches: 6. The CDR3 contains 17 residues. CDR3 nucleotide sequence: TGTGCCAGTAGTATGGGACAGGGGGCCCTTGACAATCAGCCCCAGCATTTT. It codes for CASSMGQGALDNQPQHF.

This chain links TRBV5-4 with TRBJ2-2, with 10 positions matching TRBD2. This CDR3 contains 16 residues. V was pared by 4 bases and J by 6 bases, with 9 bases of the junction left unmatched. The germline V gene has CDR1 SGHNT and CDR2 YYREEE (reference sequence). The DNA of the CDR3 is TGTGCCAGCAGCACCCGGACTAGCGGTGGCTCCGGGGAGCTGTTTTTT. This translates into CASSTRTSGGSGELFF.

V usage is TRBV7-9 and J usage is TRBJ2-7; D is possibly TRBD2 (5 bases). Trimming removed 5 bases at V and 6 bases at J, with 11 bases between. Germline CDR1 is SEHNR and CDR2 is FQNEAQ (reference sequence). The CDR3 contains 12 residues. The CDR3 sequence is CASSISGGEQYF. In DNA form, the CDR3 reads TGTGCCAGCAGCATCTCTGGAGGCGAGCAGTACTTC.

The chain carries TRBV7-2 and TRBJ2-2; TRBD2 agrees at 9 bases. CDR3 size: 16 residues. Per germline, CDR1 SGHTA and CDR2 FQGNSA. V was pared by 2 bases and J by 6 bases, with 7 bases of the junction left unmatched. The CDR3 region is CASSLNGGGAAGELFF. In DNA, the CDR3 is TGTGCCAGCAGCTTAAACGGCGGGGGGGCTGCCGGGGAGCTGTTTTTT. The full variable domain, with the rest looked up from reference TRBV7-2 and TRBJ2-2, is GAGVSQSPSNKVTEKGKDVELRCDPISGHTALYWYRQSLGQGLEFLIYFQGNSAPDKSGLPSDRFSAERTGGSVSTLTIQRTQQEDSAVYLCASSLNGGGAAGELFFGEGSRLTVL.

The count of this clone is one. The CDR3 is CASKAGAGGTQYF. The CDR3 DNA sequence: TGTGCCAGCAAGGCAGGGGCTGGTGGGACCCAGTACTTC. This chain connects TRBV11-3 to TRBJ2-5, with D perhaps matching TRBD1 (6 bases). Trimming took 7 bases from V and 7 from J, leaving 16 bases between them. The CDR3 extends over 13 amino acids. Per the germline V gene, CDR1 is SGHNT and CDR2 is YENEEA.

The rearrangement links TRBV6-6 to TRBJ2-2; the match to TRBD1 covers 12 bases. This CDR3 region has 16 residues. Trimming removed 5 bases from V and 7 bases from J; junction bases left unmatched: 8. Germline loops: CDR1 MNHNY, CDR2 SVGAGI (reference sequence). CDR3 nucleotides: TGTGCCAGCAGTAAAGGGACAGGGGGCCGCGGCGGGGAGCTGTTTTTT. This codes for CASSKGTGGRGGELFF.

The CDR3 nucleotides read TGTGCCAGCAGTCGAGGACAGAATAACTATGGCTACACCTTC. Translated, it gives CASSRGQNNYGYTF. The rearrangement uses TRBV6-1 and TRBJ1-2, with D maybe TRBD1 (6 bases). The ends were cut back, 5 bases at V and 1 base at J, with 11 bases in the middle. The germline CDR1 and CDR2 sequences are MNHNS and SASEGT. This CDR3 spans 14 amino acids.

This chain joins TRBV5-4 and TRBJ1-1; no firm D call. V was clipped by 2 bases and J by 1 base, with 6 bases between them. The CDR3 consists of 13 residues. Germline-derived CDR1 and CDR2 are SGHNT and YYREEE (reference sequence). The CDR3 coding sequence is TGTGCCAGCAGCTTTGACACGAACACTGAAGCTTTCTTT. Translation gives CASSFDTNTEAFF.

The CDR3 is CASSPGQLDSYNEQFF. CDR3 DNA: TGTGCCAGCTCACCGGGACAGCTAGACTCCTACAATGAGCAGTTCTTC. The chain couples TRBV18 to TRBJ2-1; 7 bases match TRBD1. CDR3 length equals 16 residues. Germline loops: CDR1 KGHSH, CDR2 LQKENI. The ends lost 3 bases at V and 0 bases at J; junction bases unmatched: 5.

This chain uses TRBV19 with TRBJ2-5; 9 bases are a match to TRBD1. The length of the CDR3 is 17 residues. Germline CDR1 is LNHDA and CDR2 is SQIVND (reference sequence). J gave up 4 bases and V 6 bases, and 15 bases lay outside the gene matches. CDR3 in DNA: TGTGCCAGTAGACGCGGGTCGGTTGGGACAGGGTCAGAGACCCAGTACTTC. This encodes CASRRGSVGTGSETQYF.

The genes are TRBV7-6 and TRBJ2-5; D possibly corresponds to TRBD1 (5 bases). CDR3 length: 13 amino acids. V shed 5 bases and J shed 4 bases, with 11 bases lying between them. Looked up from germline, CDR1 is SGHVS and CDR2 is FNYEAQ. The CDR3, as DNA: TGTGCCAGCAGCCCGCCTAGGGGAGAGACCCAGTACTTC. Translated, it gives CASSPPRGETQYF.

This rearrangement joins TRBV6-1 to TRBJ2-7; D may be TRBD1 (5 bases). The CDR3 has 12 amino acids. Trimming took off 4 bases at V and 6 bases at J, with 10 bases between the two ends. Germline-derived CDR1 and CDR2 are MNHNS and SASEGT. CDR3 residues: CASSGRAREQYF. DNA for the CDR3: TGTGCCAGCAGTGGCAGGGCTCGCGAGCAGTACTTC.

The rearrangement uses TRBV19 and TRBJ1-1; D is unresolved. The CDR3 length is 15 residues. The germline V gene has CDR1 LNHDA and CDR2 SQIVND (reference sequence). V was trimmed by 3 bases and J by 1 base, leaving 12 bases between them. Here the CDR3 DNA reads TGTGCCAGTAGTATTGAGACAAGTCGGAACACTGAAGCTTTCTTT. It translates to CASSIETSRNTEAFF. Using reference TRBV19 and TRBJ1-1 for the parts outside the CDR3, the full variable domain is DGGITQSPKYLFRKEGQNVTLSCEQNLNHDAMYWYRQDPGQGLRLIYYSQIVNDFQKGDIAEGYSVSREKKESFPLTVTSAQKNPTAFYLCASSIETSRNTEAFFGQGTRLTVV.

The rearrangement uses TRBV19 and TRBJ1-6; 9 bases match TRBD1. Germline lookup yields CDR1 LNHDA and CDR2 SQIVND (reference sequence). Trimming cost V 3 bases and J 6 bases; bases outside gene matches: 3. The CDR3 runs 15 residues. CDR3 nucleotide sequence: TGTGCCAGTAGTATCGGGACAGGGACTAATTCACCCCTCCACTTT. Translated, it gives CASSIGTGTNSPLHF.

This chain connects TRBV12-5 to TRBJ1-1, with 9 bases identical to TRBD1. This CDR3 is 14 amino acids long. The V segment lost 2 bases and the J segment 3 bases; nucleotides outside the gene matches: 1. Per germline, CDR1 LGHNT and CDR2 FRNRAP. The chain's CDR3 is CASGLWTGDTEAFF. The CDR3 DNA sequence: TGTGCTAGTGGTTTGTGGACAGGGGACACTGAAGCTTTCTTT.

This clone has just one count. The V call is TRBV2, the J call TRBJ1-2; maybe TRBD1 (6 bases). CDR3 length: 11 residues. The V end was cut by 9 bases, the J end by 8 bases, with 13 bases between. The V gene's germline CDR1 is SNHLY and CDR2 FYNNEI. Written as DNA, the CDR3 is TGTGCCAGGCCGGGACACCCAGGCTACACCTTC. Translated, it gives CARPGHPGYTF.

The rearrangement uses TRBV5-1 and TRBJ1-1; D gene unclear. V lost 5 bases to trimming and J lost 4 bases, with 12 bases between them. CDR1 is SGHRS and CDR2 is YFSETQ in the germline V gene. The CDR3 covers 13 residues. The CDR3 reads CASRYAEGTEAFF. Here the CDR3 DNA reads TGCGCCAGCAGATACGCGGAGGGCACTGAAGCTTTCTTT.